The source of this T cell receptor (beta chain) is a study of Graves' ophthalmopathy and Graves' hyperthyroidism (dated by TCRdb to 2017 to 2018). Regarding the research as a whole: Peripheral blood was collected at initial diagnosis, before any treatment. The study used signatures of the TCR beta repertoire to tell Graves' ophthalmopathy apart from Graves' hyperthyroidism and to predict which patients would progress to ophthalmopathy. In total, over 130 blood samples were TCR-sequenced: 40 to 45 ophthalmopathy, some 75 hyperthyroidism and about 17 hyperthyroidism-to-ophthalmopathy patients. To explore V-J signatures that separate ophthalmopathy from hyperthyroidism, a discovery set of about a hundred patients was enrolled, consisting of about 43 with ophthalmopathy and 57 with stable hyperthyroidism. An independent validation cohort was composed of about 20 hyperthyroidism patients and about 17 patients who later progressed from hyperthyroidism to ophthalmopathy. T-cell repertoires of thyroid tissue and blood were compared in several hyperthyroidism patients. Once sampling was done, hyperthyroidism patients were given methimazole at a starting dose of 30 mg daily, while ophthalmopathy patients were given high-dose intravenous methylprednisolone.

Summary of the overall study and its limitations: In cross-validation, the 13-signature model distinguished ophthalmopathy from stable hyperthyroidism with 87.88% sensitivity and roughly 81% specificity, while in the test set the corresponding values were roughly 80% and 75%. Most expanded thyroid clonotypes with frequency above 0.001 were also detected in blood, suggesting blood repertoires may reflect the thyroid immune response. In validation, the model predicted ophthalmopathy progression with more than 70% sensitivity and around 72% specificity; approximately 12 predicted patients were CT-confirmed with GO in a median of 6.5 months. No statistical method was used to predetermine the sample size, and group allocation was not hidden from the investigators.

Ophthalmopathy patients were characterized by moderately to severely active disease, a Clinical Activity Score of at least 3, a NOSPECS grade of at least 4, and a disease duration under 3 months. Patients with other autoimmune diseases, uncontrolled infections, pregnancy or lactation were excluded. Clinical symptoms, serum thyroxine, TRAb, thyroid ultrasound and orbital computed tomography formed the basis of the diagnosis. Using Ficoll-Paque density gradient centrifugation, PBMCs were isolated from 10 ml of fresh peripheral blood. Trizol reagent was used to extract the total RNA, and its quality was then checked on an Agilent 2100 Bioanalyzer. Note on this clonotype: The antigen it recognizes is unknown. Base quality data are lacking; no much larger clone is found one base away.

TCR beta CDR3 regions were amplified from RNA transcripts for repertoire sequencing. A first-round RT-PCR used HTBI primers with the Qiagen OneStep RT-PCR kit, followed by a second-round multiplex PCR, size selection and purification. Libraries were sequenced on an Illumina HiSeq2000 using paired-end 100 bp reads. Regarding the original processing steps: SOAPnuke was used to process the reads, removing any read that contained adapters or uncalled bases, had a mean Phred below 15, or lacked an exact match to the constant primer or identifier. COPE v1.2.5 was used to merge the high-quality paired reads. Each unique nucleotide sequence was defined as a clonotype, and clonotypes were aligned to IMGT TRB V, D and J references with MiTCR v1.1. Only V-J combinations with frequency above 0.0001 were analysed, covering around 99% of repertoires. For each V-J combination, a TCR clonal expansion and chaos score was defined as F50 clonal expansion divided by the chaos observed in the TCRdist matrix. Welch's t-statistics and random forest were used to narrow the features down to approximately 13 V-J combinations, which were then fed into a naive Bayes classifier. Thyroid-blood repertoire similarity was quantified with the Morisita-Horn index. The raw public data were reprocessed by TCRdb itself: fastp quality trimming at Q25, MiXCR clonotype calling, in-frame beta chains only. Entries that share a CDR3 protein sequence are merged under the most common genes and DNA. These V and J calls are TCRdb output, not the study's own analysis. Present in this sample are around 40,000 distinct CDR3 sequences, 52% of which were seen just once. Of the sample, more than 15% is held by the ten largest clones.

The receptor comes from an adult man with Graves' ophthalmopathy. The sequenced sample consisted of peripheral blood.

CDR3 protein: CASSVGGSSYGYTF. The sequenced DNA: TGTGCCAGCAGCGTAGGTGGCTCCTCCTATGGCTACACCTTC. The V and J genes are TRBV9 and TRBJ1-2; too little of a D gene remains to name it. From the cysteine through the phenylalanine, the CDR3 covers 14 amino acids. Only the CDR3 portion is preserved as DNA: 42 bases, with reading frame beginning at the first base. CDR1 is given as SGDLS and CDR2 as YYNGEE, both from the germline V gene. Relative to germline, V is 0 bases shorter and J is 4 bases shorter, with 10 bases between their ends.